This paragraph reports one TCR beta chain. Its antigen is not yet known. Base qualities are not provided; no much larger clone lies one nucleotide away. This entry is derived from a study of cytomegalovirus exposure and HLA in healthy donors (dated by TCRdb to between 2016 and 2019). As for the study more broadly: An earlier analysis of under 600 of the donors reported roughly 270 Gb of sequence data and 100 million to 130 million unique TCR beta sequences from about 179 million T cells. Along with the approximately 650-subject first cohort, a separate validation cohort of over a hundred different subjects was used. Donor age, sex, ethnicity and CMV serostatus were compiled together with the repertoire data. The study was designed to test whether signatures of past pathogen exposure could be identified by cataloging public T cell receptors. A later analysis re-examined previously published TCR beta repertoires from 610 or so donors and added high-resolution HLA genotyping to investigate patterns of TCR occurrence. Using immunosequencing, the study profiled T cell repertoires from fewer than 850 subjects and related those repertoires to cytomegalovirus serostatus. The number of donors typed differed by locus, with 629-630 for A, B, C, DRB1 and DQB1, around 500 for DQA1, 600 to 610 for DPA1, and some 440 for DPB1. About five DR-DQ haplotypes were treated as single units for association and clustering because of strong linkage in the cohort. A later genetic analysis used genome-wide SNP genotypes for about three fifths of the 666 donors, treating that subset as a discovery cohort. Rather than using new phenotypic data, the later analysis identified candidate immune exposures from TCR beta sequences and from how often those sequences occurred across donors. Among some 400 genotyped donors of the cohort, an average of about 240,000 unique TCR beta nucleotide sequences was sequenced per donor, of which roughly 17% were non-productive. In an earlier analysis of 587 of the donors, high-throughput TCR beta sequencing was used to judge whether each TCR beta V gene segment behaved as functional or pseudogenic. All discovery cohort repertoires had been generated on a single sequencing platform. Around 300 gigabases of sequencing data and 78 million or so unique TCR sequences were included in an early release covering about 600 HLA-typed donors. Both class I and class II loci were covered by HLA typing, at four-digit resolution. The study combined high-throughput TCR immunosequencing, statistical association of individual TCRs with disease status, and machine learning to predict cytomegalovirus infection status. Of the approximately 400 genotyped donors, 65% to 90% fell in the genetic ancestry cluster associated with self-reported Caucasian donors. What the authors observed across the whole study: Cytomegalovirus status was reported to be diagnosed by the classifier with high specificity and sensitivity in both the original and validation cohorts. The cohort was sequenced for TCR beta chains only, and without alpha or paired-chain data the features that could be detected were limited. A further reported finding was that TCR beta sequences accurately predicted the HLA-A and HLA-B alleles for most subjects in the first cohort. It was suggested by the authors that the approach could potentially be generalized to other disease states and immunological phenotypes. Specific HLA alleles were associated with 15,000 to 20,000 TCR beta sequences at a false discovery rate of 0.05 in a later analysis. A cluster of highly shared sequence variants was judged likely to be a technical artifact of the sequencing pipeline. In a later genetic analysis, a missense DCLRE1C variant was associated with V-gene and J-gene trimming of TCR beta chains, and the association was replicated in an independent cohort. A total of some 180 TCR beta chains were listed by the study as associated with cytomegalovirus. The 87-base-pair reads could not distinguish some IMGT-functional V segments, including TRBV6-2 and TRBV6-3, so those segments were excluded. Over 15 rarely observed V segments, including chromosome 9 orphons, were excluded from the earlier analysis of 550 to 700 of the donors because counts were too low. Strong co-occurrence of HLA alleles, especially DR and DQ, made assigning TCR associations to individual alleles difficult. Correlated functional status among segregating V segments might reflect linkage disequilibrium, but an unknown experimental factor could not be ruled out. A later analysis reported that several top co-occurrence clusters appeared linked to parvovirus B19, influenza, CMV and Epstein-Barr virus. The presence/absence analyses assumed that sequencing depth was roughly uniform across donors, and that assumption may not be true. The only immune exposure information available for the cohort was CMV serostatus. A later analysis found that TCR association rates varied across HLA loci, with DRB1 alleles showing the most associated TCRs and HLA-C alleles the fewest. Most TCR sequences were observed very rarely across donors, whereas some public TCRs were present in many individuals. In a later analysis, HLA-associated TCR beta chains were found to be more clonally expanded and to have lower generation probabilities than equally common non-associated chains. In a later analysis, most CMV-associated TCR beta chains were found to appear HLA-restricted, with HLA associations seemingly driven largely by CMV exposure. HLA typing was unavailable for some donors at each locus, so association tests used only the typed subset. A few of the identified cytomegalovirus-associated TCR beta chains were confirmed in vitro to be specific for cytomegalovirus antigens. A later genetic analysis reported fewer N-insertions in productive TCRs among donors in an Asian-associated ancestry cluster than the roughly 690-donor mean. An earlier analysis of some 560 of the donors showed that most TCR beta V segments appeared in productive rearrangements either about 87% or about 30% of the time, which broadly matched IMGT annotations.

The CDR3 contains 14 residues, cysteine and phenylalanine counted. Only the CDR3 portion is preserved as DNA: 42 bases, with reading frame beginning at the first base. From a lookup of the germline V gene, CDR1 and CDR2 are MNHEY and SVGAGI. From V the trimming removes 6 bases and from J it removes 0 bases, while the gene matches leave 4 bases of the junction unaccounted for. The cohort consisted of 666 healthy bone marrow donors. Cohort members were all nominally healthy when sampled, although unrecorded immune exposures were likely present. The donor tested CMV seronegative and was one of the 352 seronegative cohort members. Every donor gave a peripheral blood sample, and the peripheral blood mononuclear cells from that sample were used for TCR beta sequencing. Genomic DNA extraction from the blood cell samples was performed with the Qiagen DNeasy Blood Extraction Kit. Receptor libraries were prepared by the immunoSEQ multiplex PCR assay. For the multiplex PCR, a mixture combining 60 forward primers for TCR Vbeta segments and 13 reverse primers for TCR Jbeta segments was used. A multiplex PCR assay on genomic DNA amplified the CDR3 region of rearranged TCR beta genes. The amplified TCR beta libraries were sequenced on the Illumina HiSeq System as 87-base-pair reads. As for the authors' bioinformatics: In a later analysis, 70 million to 95 million unique TCR beta chains were counted across the approximately 640 repertoires, and about 9.9 million of these chains were shared by at least two donors. Raw reads were error-corrected and collapsed into unique sequences by a nearest-neighbor algorithm in which closely related sequences were merged to remove PCR and sequencing errors. To assign V, D and J gene segments, CDR3 sequences were aligned to IMGT reference sequences. For a sequence to be retained, at least a six-nucleotide match to both a V gene segment and a J gene segment was required. A rearrangement counted as productive if the CDR3 had no stop codons and remained in frame with V and J, and every other rearrangement counted as non-productive. Following IMGT convention, CDR3 was defined as the stretch from the second conserved V-encoded cysteine up to the conserved J-encoded phenylalanine. The earlier analysis of 587 of the donors excluded any sequence lacking an unambiguous match to a single V gene segment. In an earlier analysis of 587 of the donors, a V segment was called functional when productive rearrangements were above 56.7%, and segregating when the standard deviation between donors exceeded 5%. To diagnose cytomegalovirus status from the catalog of TCR beta chain sequences, a statistical classification framework was built. V and J gene assignment, in a later analysis, came from comparing TCR nucleotide sequences with IMGT/GENE-DB human TR gene sequences. The TCRdist pipeline was used in a later analysis to assign CDR3 sequences and most-parsimonious VDJ recombination scenarios. In a later analysis, each TCR beta chain was defined by its CDR3 amino acid sequence together with its V-gene family, and reads lacking a unique V-gene family were excluded. To address suspected cross-contamination and a sequencing artifact, a later analysis removed 450 to 700 highly shared, low-generation-probability nucleotide sequences. For each public chain, a later analysis derived a clonal expansion index from normalized ranks of inferred template counts within each repertoire. In a later analysis, generation probabilities were computed with a VDJ recombination model fitted to out-of-frame rearrangements, and the resulting probabilities were checked against IGoR. In a later analysis, TCR-TCR, TCR-HLA and TCR-CMV co-occurrence was scored with hypergeometric tests, and a repertoire-size bias correction was applied to TCR pairs. In a later analysis, false discovery rates were estimated by permuting HLA or CMV assignments 20 times. In a later analysis, co-occurring TCRs were grouped with DBSCAN, and TCRdist sequence similarity was added when clustering was performed within HLA-allele-positive subsets. Repertoires with fewer than 30,000 or more than 120,000 public chains were left out of co-occurrence clustering, as were about 5 repertoires with anomalous nucleotide sharing. TCRdb took this table from immuneACCESS and kept in-frame rearrangements with V and J called. Such tables lack part of the clones; where checked against another copy, unresolved V genes explain under half of the gap, and the rest is unexplained. That table gives V, J and clone size, and the DNA gave D and trimming. This sample gives more than 95,000 clones in total; roughly 70% of them show up just once. The top ten clonotypes cover 2.5% to 4% of the sample.

Rearrangement joined TRBV6-5 to TRBJ1-2, with 7 junctional bases fitting TRBD1. Sequenced: PBMCs. This TCR was sampled from a woman in her forties or fifties in good health and CMV-seronegative. The CDR3 loop reads CASSDRASNYGYTF. In nucleotide form, the sequence is TGTGCCAGCAGCGACAGGGCTTCTAACTATGGCTACACCTTC.